The 7 T cell receptor beta chains presented below share a single source sample, sequenced in a study of cytomegalovirus exposure and HLA in healthy donors. 13 Jbeta primers and 60 Vbeta primers were used for the PCR. Sequencing was performed with immunoSEQ multiplex PCR; in TCRdb, only in-frame clones are kept and a portion is missing. The table has 150,000 to 200,000 clones, approximately 85% seen once. Sequencing used PBMCs. The origin of the receptors is a man younger than 35 in good health and CMV-seropositive.

The chain is built from TRBV7-2 and TRBJ2-3; 10 bases align to TRBD2. V dropped 0 bases and J dropped 2; count of bases not matched to a gene: 2. CDR1 and CDR2 (germline): SGHTA, FQGNSA. This CDR3 is built from 16 residues. CDR3 in amino acids: CASSLASGGNTDTQYF. In DNA, the CDR3 is TGTGCCAGCAGCTTAGCTAGCGGGGGGAACACAGATACGCAGTATTTT.

This clone was seen a few times. This chain links TRBV4-3 with TRBJ2-7; possibly TRBD2 for D (5 bases). The germline gives CDR1 LGHNA, CDR2 YSLEER. V dropped 0 bases and J dropped 0 bases, with 18 bases sitting between them. This CDR3 spans 18 amino acids. The CDR3 spells CASSQDVSGSDVSYEQYF. The CDR3 region has the DNA TGCGCCAGCAGCCAAGATGTCAGTGGTAGCGACGTCTCCTACGAGCAGTACTTC.

J is TRBJ1-1 and V is TRBV11-2; D is possibly TRBD1 (5 bases). CDR3 length equals 13 residues. Deletions cut 3 bases from V and 8 bases from J, with 13 bases between. CDR1 and CDR2 (germline): SGHAT, FQNNGV. The CDR3 bases are TGTGCCAGCAGCTTCGAGGGACGGGGGGAAGCTTTCTTT. Amino acids: CASSFEGRGEAFF.

CDR3 nucleotide sequence: TGTGCCAGCAGCGTAGGGGGGGGCAACTCCTACGAGCAGTACTTC. Translated: CASSVGGGNSYEQYF. The J gene is TRBJ2-7, the V gene TRBV9, with D possibly matching TRBD2 (7 bases). The germline gives CDR1 SGDLS, CDR2 YYNGEE. The V and J ends lost 0 bases and 0 bases respectively, with 10 bases between them. The CDR3 loop spans 15 amino acids.

This clone appeared a few times. The rearrangement joins TRBV7-9 to TRBJ1-4, with 7 bases aligning to TRBD1. There are 15 residues in the CDR3. The V segment lost 5 bases and the J segment 4 bases; nucleotides outside the gene matches: 7. The germline gives CDR1 SEHNR, CDR2 FQNEAQ (reference sequence). The CDR3 sequence is CASSPTGQLNEKLFF. CDR3 DNA sequence: TGTGCCAGCAGCCCAACGGGACAGCTTAATGAAAAACTGTTTTTT.

CDR3 in amino acids: CASRFTGQGTETQYF. The CDR3 nucleotides are TGTGCCAGCAGATTCACTGGACAGGGGACGGAGACCCAGTACTTC. The V and J genes are TRBV5-6 and TRBJ2-5; TRBD1 matches 9 bases. This CDR3 contains 15 residues. V was clipped by 5 bases and J by 5 bases; unmatched bases: 10. Germline assignment: CDR1 SGHDT and CDR2 YYEEEE.

This clone was detected once. CDR3 nucleotides: TGTGCCAGCAGCTTAGGGGGCCGTACAGATACGCAGTATTTT. It translates to CASSLGGRTDTQYF. The chain couples TRBV7-2 to TRBJ2-3, with a weak D call TRBD1 (5 bases). In germline, CDR1 is SGHTA, CDR2 FQGNSA. With 1 base removed from V and 3 bases from J, the gap between germline ends came to 8 bases. CDR3 length: 14 amino acids.